Below, 12 T cell receptor beta chains from the same sample are listed, as sequenced in a study of cytomegalovirus exposure and HLA in healthy donors. PCR was performed using 60 Vbeta and 13 Jbeta primers. Only in-frame clones appear in the TCRdb table, and some are missing; sequencing was by immunoSEQ multiplex PCR. The table shows under 170,000 clones, with 79% occurring only once. Source material: PBMCs. The origin of the receptors is a man in his fifties or sixties in good health and CMV-seropositive.

The chain links TRBV2 to TRBJ1-4, with 8 bases identical to TRBD1. The germline V gene encodes CDR1 SNHLY and CDR2 FYNNEI. The ends lost 6 bases at V and 0 bases at J; junction bases unmatched: 9. The CDR3 has 17 residues. The CDR3 coding sequence is TGTGCCAGCAGAACATCCCCAGGGGGCGCAACTAATGAAAAACTGTTTTTT. This sequence encodes CASRTSPGGATNEKLFF.

The V call is TRBV28, the J call TRBJ1-2; D perhaps matches TRBD1 (5 bases). V lost 5 bases and J lost 5, with 9 bases in between. Germline CDR1 reads MDHEN; CDR2 reads SYDVKM. The CDR3 consists of 12 residues. The CDR3 protein is CASSRRDYGYTF. DNA for the CDR3: TGTGCCAGCAGTCGCAGGGATTATGGCTACACCTTC.

This rearrangement joins TRBV11-2 to TRBJ2-7, with 9 bases that match TRBD1. CDR1 is SGHAT, CDR2 FQNNGV, per germline. The CDR3 has 14 residues. The ends lost 4 bases at V and 4 bases at J; junction bases unmatched: 5. As DNA, the CDR3 is TGTGCCAGCAGCTACGGGACAGGGTTGTACGAGCAGTACTTC. Translation gives CASSYGTGLYEQYF.

The CDR3 here is CASSVFLADYEQYF. CDR3 DNA sequence: TGTGCCAGCAGTGTTTTCCTAGCGGATTACGAGCAGTACTTC. V usage is TRBV6-1 and J usage is TRBJ2-7; 7 nucleotides match TRBD2. The V gene's germline CDR1 is MNHNS and CDR2 SASEGT. This CDR3 is 14 amino acids long. With V trimmed by 4 bases and J by 4 bases, 7 bases remained unmatched.

The chain combines TRBV5-1 with TRBJ2-7; no firm D call. The CDR3 is made up of 14 amino acids. Trimming removed 0 bases at V and 2 bases at J, with 9 bases between. Germline V gene data show CDR1 as SGHRS and CDR2 as YFSETQ. The CDR3 DNA follows: TGCGCCAGCAGCTTGGGTCCAGGAACCTACGAGCAGTACTTC. Protein: CASSLGPGTYEQYF.

The J gene is TRBJ2-1, the V gene TRBV6-5; maybe TRBD2 (6 bases). Trimming pared 6 bases from V and 4 bases from J, leaving 10 bases between. CDR1 and CDR2 from the germline V gene are MNHEY and SVGAGI. The CDR3 sequence is 13 residues long. The CDR3 region is CASRLAAYNEQFF. As DNA, the CDR3 is TGTGCCAGCAGATTAGCGGCATACAATGAGCAGTTCTTC.

This chain joins TRBV11-2 and TRBJ2-2; 12 bases align to TRBD2. Trimming took 4 bases from V and 5 from J; bases not matched to a gene: 2. Germline-derived CDR1 and CDR2 are SGHAT and FQNNGV. The CDR3 extends over 15 amino acids. Here the CDR3 DNA reads TGTGCCAGCAGCTCGACTAGCGGGAGTACCGGGGAGCTGTTTTTT. Translated, it gives CASSSTSGSTGELFF. The complete variable domain, with remaining parts taken from reference TRBV11-2 and TRBJ2-2, reads EAGVAQSPRYKIIEKRQSVAFWCNPISGHATLYWYQQILGQGPKLLIQFQNNGVVDDSQLPKDRFSAERLKGVDSTLKIQPAKLEDSAVYLCASSSTSGSTGELFFGEGSRLTVL.

CDR3 amino acids: CAWSWQGLSGNTIYF. DNA for the CDR3: TGTGCCTGGAGTTGGCAGGGTCTCTCTGGAAACACCATATATTTT. The chain couples TRBV30 to TRBJ1-3; the D gene is possibly TRBD1 (5 bases). Germline assignment: CDR1 GTSNPN and CDR2 SVGIG (reference sequence). There are 15 residues in the CDR3. V dropped 2 bases and J dropped 0 bases, with 11 bases sitting between them.

The chain is built from TRBV5-6 and TRBJ1-1, with TRBD1 matching 8 bases. V lost 4 bases and J lost 1; bases outside the gene matches: 0. Germline-derived CDR1 and CDR2 are SGHDT and YYEEEE. The CDR3 spans 13 residues. The CDR3 sequence is CASSDRGNTEAFF. The CDR3 coding sequence is TGTGCCAGCAGCGACAGGGGGAACACTGAAGCTTTCTTT.

The gene calls are TRBV6-5 and TRBJ2-2, with TRBD2 matching over 9 bases. This CDR3 is 15 amino acids long. CDR1 is MNHEY and CDR2 is SVGAGI in the germline V gene. The junction had 6 bases not matched to a gene; V was cut back by 6 bases and J by 4 bases. CDR3 coding DNA: TGTGCCAGCAGGCCCCCGACTAGCGGCACCGGGGAGCTGTTTTTT. Its translation is CASRPPTSGTGELFF.

This clone appeared a single time. The chain is built from TRBV5-4 and TRBJ2-3; maybe TRBD1 (6 bases). Germline CDR1 SGHNT, CDR2 YYREEE (reference sequence). Trimming removed 3 bases from V and 0 bases from J, with 11 bases in between. The CDR3 extends over 15 amino acids. The CDR3: CASSSGTYSTDTQYF. The CDR3 bases are TGTGCCAGCAGCTCAGGGACATATAGCACAGATACGCAGTATTTT.

J is TRBJ2-1 and V is TRBV7-9; the match to TRBD2 covers 9 bases. The germline V gene encodes CDR1 SEHNR and CDR2 FQNEAQ (reference sequence). Trimming at V came to 1 base and at J to 4 bases, leaving 5 bases not matched to a gene. This CDR3 is built from 16 residues. CDR3 bases: TGTGCCAGCAGCTTAGGGGCGGGAGGGGGTTACAATGAGCAGTTCTTC. Translated, it gives CASSLGAGGGYNEQFF.